The clone carrying this T cell receptor (beta chain) was seen a single time. The data stem from a study of T cell changes during pregnancy in multiple sclerosis. Method: immunoSEQ multiplex PCR; TCRdb's copy keeps in-frame clones and lacks some. The sample has some 73,000 clones, roughly 92% seen once; the top ten hold roughly 3%. V gave up 6 bases and J gave up 2 bases; unmatched junction bases: 7. The germline gives CDR1 LGHNT, CDR2 FRNRAP. CDR3 length: 15 amino acids. This TCR was recovered from a female donor in good health, enrolled as a control in a pregnancy study. This sample comprised peripheral blood, obtained in the third trimester of pregnancy. The chain couples TRBV12-5 to TRBJ2-5, with 9 nucleotides matching TRBD1. The CDR3 sequence: CASGTGQGPQETQYF. CDR3 coding DNA: TGTGCTAGTGGCACGGGACAGGGTCCTCAAGAGACCCAGTACTTC.